This T cell receptor (beta chain) was identified in a study of blood T cell repertoires in COVID-19. About the study: COVID-19 samples from acute and convalescent phases originated in the United States, Italy and Spain. Sources were T cells, B-cell-depleted T cells, or PBMCs; the material itself was cDNA or gDNA.

TCRdb keeps only in-frame clones here, not all; method: immunoSEQ multiplex PCR. Here the sample spans around 21,000 clones, roughly nine tenths being singletons. Germline V CDR1 and CDR2: SGHVS, FQNEAQ. The germline V and J ends were trimmed by 3 bases and 2 bases, with 7 bases remaining between them. CDR3 length: 13 amino acids. The genes are TRBV7-8 and TRBJ2-5; D remains ambiguous. The receptor comes from a human donor with active COVID-19. The donor label of this sample is uncertain. Sequenced sample: peripheral blood. The CDR3 loop is CASSFMRQETQYF. DNA of the CDR3: TGTGCCAGCAGCTTTATGCGGCAAGAGACCCAGTACTTC.